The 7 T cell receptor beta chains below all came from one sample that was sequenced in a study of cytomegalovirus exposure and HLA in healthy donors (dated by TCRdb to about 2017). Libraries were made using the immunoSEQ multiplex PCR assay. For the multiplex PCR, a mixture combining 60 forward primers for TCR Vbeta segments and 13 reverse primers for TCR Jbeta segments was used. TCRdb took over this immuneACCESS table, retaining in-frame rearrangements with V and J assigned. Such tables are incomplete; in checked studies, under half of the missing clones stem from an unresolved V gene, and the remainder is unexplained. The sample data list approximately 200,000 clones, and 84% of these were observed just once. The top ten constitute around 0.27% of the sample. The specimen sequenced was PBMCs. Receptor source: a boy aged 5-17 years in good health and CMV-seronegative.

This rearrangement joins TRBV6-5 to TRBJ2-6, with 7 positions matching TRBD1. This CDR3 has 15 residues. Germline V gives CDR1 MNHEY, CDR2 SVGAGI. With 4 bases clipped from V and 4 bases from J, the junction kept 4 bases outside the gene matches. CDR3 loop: CASSLTGSGANVLTF. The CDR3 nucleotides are TGTGCCAGCAGTTTGACAGGGTCGGGGGCCAACGTCCTGACTTTC.

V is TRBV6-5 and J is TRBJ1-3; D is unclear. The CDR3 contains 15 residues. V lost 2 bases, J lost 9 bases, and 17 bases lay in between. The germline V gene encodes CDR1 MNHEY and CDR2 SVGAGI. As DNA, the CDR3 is TGTGCCAGCAGTTACGGGCCGATGTCTATTGGCACCATATATTTT. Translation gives CASSYGPMSIGTIYF.

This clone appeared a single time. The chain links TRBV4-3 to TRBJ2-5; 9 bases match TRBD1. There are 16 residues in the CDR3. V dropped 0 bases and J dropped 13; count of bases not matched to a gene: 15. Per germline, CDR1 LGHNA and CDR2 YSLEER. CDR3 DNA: TGCGCCAGCAGCCAAGATCCTGGAAGGACAGGGGCGTATCTGTACTTC. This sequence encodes CASSQDPGRTGAYLYF.

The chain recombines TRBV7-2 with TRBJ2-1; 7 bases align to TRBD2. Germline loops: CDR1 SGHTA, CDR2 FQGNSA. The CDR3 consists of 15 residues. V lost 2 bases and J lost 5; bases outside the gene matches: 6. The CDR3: CASSLWLAVNNEQFF. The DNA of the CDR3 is TGTGCCAGCAGCTTATGGCTAGCGGTCAACAATGAGCAGTTCTTC.

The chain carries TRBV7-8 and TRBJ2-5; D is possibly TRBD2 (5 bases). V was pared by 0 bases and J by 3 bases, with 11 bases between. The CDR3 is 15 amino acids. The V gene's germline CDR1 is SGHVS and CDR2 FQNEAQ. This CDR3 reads CASSLAMRAEETQYF. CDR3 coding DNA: TGTGCCAGCAGCTTAGCTATGAGGGCGGAAGAGACCCAGTACTTC.

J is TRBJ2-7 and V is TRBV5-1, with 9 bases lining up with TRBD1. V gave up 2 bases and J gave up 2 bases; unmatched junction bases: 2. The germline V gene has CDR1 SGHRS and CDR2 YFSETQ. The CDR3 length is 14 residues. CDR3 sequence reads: CASSLQGAPYEQYF. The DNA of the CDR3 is TGCGCCAGCAGCTTACAGGGGGCTCCCTACGAGCAGTACTTC. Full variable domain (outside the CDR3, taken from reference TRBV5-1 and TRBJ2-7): KAGVTQTPRYLIKTRGQQVTLSCSPISGHRSVSWYQQTPGQGLQFLFEYFSETQRNKGNFPGRFSGRQFSNSRSEMNVSTLELGDSALYLCASSLQGAPYEQYFGPGTRLTVT.

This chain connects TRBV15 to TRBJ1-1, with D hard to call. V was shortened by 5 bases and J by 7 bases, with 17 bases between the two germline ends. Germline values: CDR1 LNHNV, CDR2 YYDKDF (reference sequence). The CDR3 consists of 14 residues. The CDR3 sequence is CATSAYKAAFEAFF. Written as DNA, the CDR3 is TGTGCCACCAGCGCCTATAAGGCGGCCTTTGAAGCTTTCTTT.